Given below is one T cell receptor (beta chain) in context. The identical CDR3 is also encoded by other nucleotide sequences in the sample. These data belong to a study of immune evolution from preneoplasia to lung adenocarcinoma. Germline CDR1 reads SGHDT; CDR2 reads YYEEEE. CDR3 length: 15 amino acids. V dropped 6 bases and J dropped 5 bases, with 20 bases sitting between them. The data were produced by immunoSEQ multiplex PCR, yet TCRdb's version contains in-frame clones alone and is incomplete. The sample consists of tens of thousands of clones, about 74% of them appearing once. The origin of this receptor is a person between 60 and 69 years old with invasive lung adenocarcinoma. Some clones in this sample may be carry-over from other donors' samples. The chain links TRBV5-6 to TRBJ2-5; a weak D match, TRBD2 (5 bases). Sequencing was performed on FFPE invasive lung adenocarcinoma tissue. The CDR3 DNA reads as TGTGCCAGCAAGGACTCATATAGGGCGCGGGAGACCCAGTACTTC. Amino acids: CASKDSYRARETQYF.